This T cell receptor (beta chain) was found in a study of blood T cell repertoires in COVID-19. About the study: Sources were T cells, B-cell-depleted T cells, or PBMCs; the material itself was cDNA or gDNA.

Only in-frame clones appear in the TCRdb table, and some are missing; sequencing was by immunoSEQ multiplex PCR. The table shows more than 300,000 clones, with more than 90% occurring only once. Enrollees, about 18 to 100 years old, lived in about two dozen US areas. In assigning cohorts, the study relied on participant-reported clinical history. With 3 bases clipped from V and 8 bases from J, the junction kept 10 bases outside the gene matches. CDR1 is MGHRA and CDR2 is YSYEKL in the germline V gene. The CDR3 has 16 amino acids. The V gene is TRBV4-1, the J gene TRBJ2-1; TRBD2 aligns across 10 bases. This sequence originates from a young woman who had recovered from COVID-19. The sample was PBMCs or T cells enriched from blood (not recorded which). This chain's CDR3 is CASSQVAGGNRYEQFF. The CDR3 bases are TGCGCCAGCAGCCAGGTAGCGGGGGGAAATCGCTATGAGCAGTTCTTC.